These 2 T cell receptor beta chains were all obtained from the same sample, sequenced in a study of T cell responses to AZD1222 COVID-19 vaccine (dated by TCRdb to the early 2020s). Receptor amplification or capture employed the immunoSEQ multiplex PCR assay. TCRdb provides this immuneACCESS table in a form limited to in-frame rearrangements. Some clones are lacking; in checked studies, under half of them reflect an unresolved V gene, and why the rest are absent is not known. Here the sample has 150,000 or so clones; around nine tenths occur a single time. Jointly, the top ten make up over 4.5% of the sample. The time point label for this specimen denotes: baseline before first vaccination. This material consisted of peripheral blood, taken on day 0 of AZD1222 vaccination. The receptor set was obtained from an adult in good health.

Comment on this clone: This could be a read error, since a much larger clone is one nucleotide away. The sample holds other DNA sequences that translate to the same CDR3. This chain links TRBV27 with TRBJ1-3; D is unclear. The V and J ends lost 0 bases and 0 bases respectively, with 6 bases between them. Germline V gives CDR1 MNHEY, CDR2 SMNVEV (reference sequence). CDR3 size: 15 residues. DNA of the CDR3: TGTGCCAGCAGTTTATCGGGCAGCTCTGGAAACACCATATATTTT. This gives the protein CASSLSGSSGNTIYF.

The chain couples TRBV5-1 to TRBJ2-1, with 15 bases matching TRBD2. Losses at the gene ends were 4 bases for V and 8 bases for J; bases not matched to a gene: 4. The CDR3 runs to 15 residues. Germline V CDR1 and CDR2: SGHRS, YFSETQ. For the CDR3, the DNA is TGCGCCAGCAGCGGGACTAGCGGGAGGTTCGATGAGCAGTTCTTC. Its translation is CASSGTSGRFDEQFF.